These 5 T cell receptor beta chains came from one sample sequenced in a study of identical twins (dated by TCRdb to 2015 to 2016). The library was built by means of 5' RACE. The instrument given in TCRdb is Illumina HiSeq 2000. Starting from the raw public reads, TCRdb applied fastp trimming at Q25, assembled clones with MiXCR and retained in-frame beta chains. CDR3 protein duplicates are merged, each entry listing the most common genes and DNA. The sample contains roughly 350,000 distinct CDR3 sequences, 9% to 15% of them found a single time. The ten largest clonotypes hold 7.2% of the sample. The sample also formed part of further work on yellow fever vaccine responses in identical twins.

Sample: CD8+ T cells sorted from blood. The receptors shown here come from a woman younger than 30 in good health.

This clonotype was counted only a few times. As DNA, the CDR3 is TGTGCCACCAGCAGAGATTTTCTGCAGGGTAGCTCCTACAATGAGCAGTTCTTC. Its translation: CATSRDFLQGSSYNEQFF. The rearrangement links TRBV15 to TRBJ2-1; possibly TRBD1 for D (5 bases). The CDR3 sequence is 18 residues long. Germline-derived CDR1 and CDR2 are LNHNV and YYDKDF (reference sequence). Deletions cut 0 bases from V and 0 bases from J, with 15 bases between.

This clonotype was detected a few times. The chain employs TRBV7-2 and TRBJ2-7; maybe TRBD1 (7 bases). Germline values: CDR1 SGHTA, CDR2 FQGNSA. CDR3 size: 15 residues. The germline V and J ends were trimmed by 2 bases and 7 bases, with 18 bases remaining between them. In DNA, the CDR3 is TGTGCCAGCAGCTTACGGGCAGGCGCAGGGGGGGAGCAGTACGTC. As protein: CASSLRAGAGGEQYV.

This clonotype was recorded only once. The genes are TRBV9 and TRBJ2-7, with D possibly being TRBD2 (7 bases). The ends were cut back, 4 bases at V and 5 bases at J, with 25 bases in the middle. Germline CDR1 SGDLS, CDR2 YYNGEE. This CDR3 contains 17 residues. The CDR3 nucleotides are TGTGCCAGCAGCCATACTCAAGGGGGGGGAGCTATCCACGAGCAGTACTTC. Translated, it gives CASSHTQGGGAIHEQYF.

In this sample, this clonotype turned up a few times. V gene TRBV28 combines with J gene TRBJ2-7; D is perhaps TRBD1 (6 bases). The V gene lost 6 bases and the J gene lost 3 bases, with 12 bases spanning the gap. This CDR3 comprises 13 residues. Looked up from germline, CDR1 is MDHEN and CDR2 is SYDVKM. CDR3 in DNA: TGTGCCAGCAGGCCACAGGGTTTCTACGAGCAGTACTTC. Its translation is CASRPQGFYEQYF.

The chain links TRBV10-2 to TRBJ2-7, with 7 bases matching TRBD2. The V and J ends lost 6 bases and 3 bases, in that order; junction bases with no gene match: 5. Per the germline V gene, CDR1 is WSHSY and CDR2 is SAAADI. The CDR3 is made up of 13 amino acids. The CDR3 loop reads CASRAGGSYEQYF. CDR3 in DNA: TGCGCCAGCAGGGCCGGCGGGAGCTACGAGCAGTACTTC.